This passage covers 10 T cell receptor beta chains from one sample sequenced in a study of blood T cell repertoires in COVID-19. Data came from immunoSEQ multiplex PCR; TCRdb stores just in-frame clones and leaves some out. This sample has 250,000 to 350,000 clones, with 90% found just once. What was sequenced was PBMCs or T cells enriched from blood (not recorded which). These receptors were collected from a woman aged 18-29 years with acute COVID-19.

The CDR3 region is CASMGSGRAYEQYF. CDR3 DNA: TGTGCCAGCATGGGGAGCGGGAGAGCCTACGAGCAGTACTTC. The chain recombines TRBV2 with TRBJ2-7, with TRBD2 identical over 8 bases. Losses at the gene ends were 7 bases for V and 2 bases for J; bases not matched to a gene: 7. The CDR3 length is 14 residues. In germline, CDR1 is SNHLY, CDR2 FYNNEI.

The chain carries TRBV5-1 and TRBJ2-1, with 12 nucleotides matching TRBD2. The CDR3 is 17 amino acids. J gave up 5 bases and V 0 bases, and 6 bases lay outside the gene matches. From germline, CDR1 is SGHRS and CDR2 YFSETQ. CDR3 residues: CASSLGMPSGRDNEQFF. The CDR3, as DNA: TGCGCCAGCAGCTTGGGAATGCCTAGCGGGAGGGACAATGAGCAGTTCTTC.

V and J are TRBV24-1 and TRBJ1-5, with D perhaps matching TRBD1 (5 bases). V dropped 2 bases and J dropped 1 base, with 8 bases sitting between them. The CDR3 is 15 residues long. In germline, CDR1 is KGHDR, CDR2 SFDVKD. The CDR3 region is CATSDSDRSNQPQHF. Here the CDR3 DNA reads TGTGCCACCAGTGATTCAGACAGAAGCAATCAGCCCCAGCATTTT.

The chain recombines TRBV15 with TRBJ2-7; 8 bases match TRBD2. After removal of 3 bases from V and 5 bases from J, the junction contained 12 bases not matched to a gene. Germline CDR1 and CDR2: LNHNV and YYDKDF (reference sequence). CDR3 length equals 16 residues. CDR3 DNA: TGTGCCACCAGCAGCTACCTCGGGCTAGCGGGCGACGAGCAGTACTTC. Translating gives CATSSYLGLAGDEQYF.

V usage is TRBV7-8 and J usage is TRBJ1-3, with TRBD1 identical over 7 bases. The CDR3 extends over 15 amino acids. The V and J ends lost 4 bases and 3 bases, in that order; junction bases with no gene match: 6. Germline V gene lookup returns CDR1 SGHVS and CDR2 FQNEAQ. Here the CDR3 reads CASSSDRVIGNTIYF. In nucleotides, the CDR3 is TGTGCCAGCAGCTCAGACAGGGTCATTGGAAACACCATATATTTT.

V is TRBV28 and J is TRBJ1-1, with D uncertain. Germline values: CDR1 MDHEN, CDR2 SYDVKM. CDR3 length: 14 residues. Between the trimmed V and J ends, which lost 3 bases and 5 bases, there was a span of 13 bases. The CDR3 is CASSFSSGGTEAFF. The CDR3 DNA reads as TGTGCCAGCAGTTTTTCTTCAGGTGGTACTGAAGCTTTCTTT.

V is TRBV6-2 or TRBV6-3 and J is TRBJ1-1; tentatively, D is TRBD1 (6 bases). V was trimmed by 5 bases and J by 5 bases, leaving 12 bases between them. The CDR3 totals 13 residues. Germline V CDR1 and CDR2: MNHEY, SVGEGT. The CDR3: CASSRRGGTEAFF. DNA of the CDR3: TGTGCCAGCAGTCGAAGGGGGGGGACTGAAGCTTTCTTT.

This chain joins TRBV7-9 and TRBJ1-2; D gene unclear. The CDR3 has 13 residues. Trimming left V 5 bases short and J 3 bases short, with 10 bases between. The V gene's germline CDR1 is SEHNR and CDR2 FQNEAQ (reference sequence). CDR3: CASSPSGDYGYTF. Here the CDR3 DNA reads TGTGCCAGCAGCCCCTCGGGAGACTATGGCTACACCTTC.

V is TRBV24-1 and J is TRBJ2-2; TRBD2 aligns across 8 bases. The CDR3 has 16 amino acids. Trimming took 6 bases from V and 7 from J; bases not matched to a gene: 12. Germline CDR1 reads KGHDR; CDR2 reads SFDVKD. Here the CDR3 DNA reads TGTGCCACCAGTCTCCCAATAGCGGGAAAAGACGGGGAGCTGTTTTTT. Translation gives CATSLPIAGKDGELFF.

The chain employs TRBV7-3 and TRBJ1-2, with TRBD1 identical over 7 bases. The CDR3 covers 13 residues. The germline V gene encodes CDR1 SGHTA and CDR2 FQGTGA. V was pared by 0 bases and J by 6 bases, with 1 base of the junction left unmatched. The DNA of the CDR3 is TGTGCCAGCAGCTTAACAGGGGGCGATGGCTACACCTTC. Translating it yields CASSLTGGDGYTF.